The source of this TCR beta chain is a study of T cell responses to AZD1222 COVID-19 vaccine. Study-wide results and caveats: Spike-specific TCR breadth and depth both grew after two AZD1222 doses. Donors were mostly white British, more females; clonal diversity possibly underestimated. Vaccine-associated CD4 TCRs spanned spike, dominant at 160-218 and 743-854. Just a handful of people given AZD1222 tested seropositive at baseline.

Produced via immunoSEQ multiplex PCR; TCRdb's table is partial and in-frame only. The sample holds under 200,000 clones, 90% seen once. As regards this clone: What it binds is unknown.

This CDR3 spans 18 amino acids. V usage is TRBV21-1 and J usage is TRBJ2-1; whether TRBD2, the table's D call, matches the DNA was not checked. TRBV21-1 constitutes a pseudogene. The TCR comes from an adult in good health. The source was peripheral blood, collected on day 0 of AZD1222 vaccination. The CDR3 here is CASSKKESLAAHYNEQFF. CDR3 DNA sequence: TGTGCCAGCAGCAAAAAGGAAAGTTTAGCGGCACACTACAATGAGCAGTTCTTC.